These 7 T cell receptor beta chains were sequenced from one sample in a study of T cells in lung cancer brain metastases listed by TCRdb under 2018. The library came from the immunoSEQ multiplex PCR assay. As stored in TCRdb, this immuneACCESS dataset retains in-frame rearrangements with V and J assigned. A fraction of the clones does not appear; measured against another copy, unresolved V genes explain less than half of the discrepancy, and the remainder lacks a known reason. Across this sample there are 1,200 or so clones, with roughly nine tenths seen only once. Around 3.3% of the sample lies in the top ten. Sequenced material: tumor tissue from a brain metastasis. The cell subset or site label for this specimen denotes: paired resected brain metastasis. The origin of the receptors is a man in his 70s with non-small cell lung cancer that had spread to the brain.

V usage is TRBV7-9 and J usage is TRBJ1-5; no reliable D call. V dropped 6 bases and J dropped 7 bases, with 10 bases sitting between them. Looked up from germline, CDR1 is SEHNR and CDR2 is FQNEAQ (reference sequence). CDR3 length equals 12 residues. CDR3 in amino acids: CASRLTDQPQHF. Here the CDR3 DNA reads TGTGCCAGCAGATTAACAGACCAGCCCCAGCATTTT.

The chain employs TRBV19 and TRBJ1-5, with D hard to call. Trimming cost V 7 bases and J 0 bases, with 19 bases left between them. The CDR3 runs to 17 residues. Germline-derived CDR1 and CDR2 are LNHDA and SQIVND (reference sequence). CDR3 in amino acids: CASTPTLFGNSNQPQHF. The CDR3 nucleotides read TGTGCCAGTACCCCTACACTGTTTGGGAATAGCAATCAGCCCCAGCATTTT.

The V call is TRBV5-1, the J call TRBJ2-7; 8 nucleotides match TRBD2. The CDR3 length is 14 residues. Germline V gene lookup returns CDR1 SGHRS and CDR2 YFSETQ. The V segment lost 4 bases and the J segment 4 bases; nucleotides outside the gene matches: 7. As DNA, the CDR3 is TGCGCCAGCAGCCTCGGGACTAGTGGTTACGAGCAGTACTTC. Protein: CASSLGTSGYEQYF.

The count of this clone is one. The V gene is TRBV5-1, the J gene TRBJ1-2, with D uncertain. The CDR3 is made up of 13 amino acids. The ends were cut back, 4 bases at V and 12 bases at J, with 19 bases in the middle. Germline CDR1 SGHRS, CDR2 YFSETQ. Here the CDR3 reads CASSDFSTEDNTF. CDR3 in DNA: TGCGCCAGCAGCGATTTCTCTACAGAGGATAACACCTTC.

This clone occurred a few times. CDR3 protein: CASSGESGQLNTEAFF. In nucleotides, the CDR3 is TGTGCCAGCAGCGGTGAATCGGGACAGCTGAACACTGAAGCTTTCTTT. This rearrangement joins TRBV11-2 to TRBJ1-1; TRBD1 agrees at 7 bases. With 5 bases clipped from V and 0 bases from J, the junction kept 9 bases outside the gene matches. This CDR3 region has 16 residues. Germline values: CDR1 SGHAT, CDR2 FQNNGV.

The gene calls are TRBV9 and TRBJ2-3, with D perhaps TRBD2 (5 bases). Germline CDR1 reads SGDLS; CDR2 reads YYNGEE. The CDR3 sequence is 14 residues long. V lost 5 bases and J lost 5, with 15 bases in between. The DNA of the CDR3 is TGTGCCAGCAGTGTTGGCCCCGGAGGAGATACGCAGTATTTT. Its protein is CASSVGPGGDTQYF.

In its sample, this clone was seen once. The V and J genes are TRBV6-5 and TRBJ1-6, with D uncertain. V was clipped by 2 bases and J by 10 bases, with 9 bases between them. Germline assignment: CDR1 MNHEY and CDR2 SVGAGI. There are 13 residues in the CDR3. The CDR3 sequence: CASSYRDASPLHF. DNA of the CDR3: TGTGCCAGCAGTTACAGGGATGCCTCACCCCTCCACTTT.